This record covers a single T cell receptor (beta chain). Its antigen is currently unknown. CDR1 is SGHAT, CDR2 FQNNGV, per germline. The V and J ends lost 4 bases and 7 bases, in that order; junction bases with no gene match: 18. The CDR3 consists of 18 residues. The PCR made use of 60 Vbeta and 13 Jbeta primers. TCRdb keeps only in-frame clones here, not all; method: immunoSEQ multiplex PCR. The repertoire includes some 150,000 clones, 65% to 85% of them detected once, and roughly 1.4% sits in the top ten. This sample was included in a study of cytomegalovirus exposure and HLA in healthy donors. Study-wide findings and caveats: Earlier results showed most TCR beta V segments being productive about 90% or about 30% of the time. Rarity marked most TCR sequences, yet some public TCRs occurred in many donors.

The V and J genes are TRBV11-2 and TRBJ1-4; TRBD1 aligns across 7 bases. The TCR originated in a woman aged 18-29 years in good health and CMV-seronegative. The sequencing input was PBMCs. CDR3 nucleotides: TGTGCCAGCAGCTCGGCGGGAGGTGGGGCAGGGGGGGGTGAAAAACTGTTTTTT. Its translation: CASSSAGGGAGGGEKLFF. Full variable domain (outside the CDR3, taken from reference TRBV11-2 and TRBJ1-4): EAGVAQSPRYKIIEKRQSVAFWCNPISGHATLYWYQQILGQGPKLLIQFQNNGVVDDSQLPKDRFSAERLKGVDSTLKIQPAKLEDSAVYLCASSSAGGGAGGGEKLFFGSGTQLSVL.